The 25 T cell receptor beta chains reported below all come from one sample, sequenced in a study of CD4 T cells in relation to SARS-CoV-2 and coronaviruses. CD4+ T cells from unexposed donors were obtained before the COVID-19 pandemic (2011-2018). Only in-frame clones appear in the TCRdb table, and some are missing; sequencing was by immunoSEQ multiplex PCR. The sample contains just under 65,000 clones, about 95% of which appear only once. Sequenced input: naive CD4+ T cells from PBMCs. Subset: naive CD4+ T cells isolated by negative enrichment. These receptors came from a human donor in good health.

The V call is TRBV7-9, the J call TRBJ1-1, with D perhaps matching TRBD1 (6 bases). Germline V gene data show CDR1 as SEHNR and CDR2 as FQNEAQ (reference sequence). The CDR3 consists of 15 residues. The V end was cut by 1 base, the J end by 7 bases, with 16 bases between. The CDR3 region is CASSLVGTPGGEAFF. In nucleotides, the CDR3 is TGTGCCAGCAGCTTAGTCGGGACACCCGGGGGTGAAGCTTTCTTT.

The chain carries TRBV28 and TRBJ2-6; no reliable D call. Germline assignment: CDR1 MDHEN and CDR2 SYDVKM. The CDR3 runs 15 residues. With 4 bases removed from V and 0 bases from J, the gap between germline ends came to 7 bases. The CDR3 nucleotides read TGTGCCAGCAGTTCTCCCCCCTCTGGGGCCAACGTCCTGACTTTC. Translation gives CASSSPPSGANVLTF.

The V call is TRBV5-1, the J call TRBJ2-5, with a weak D call TRBD2 (5 bases). Trimming stripped 2 bases from V and 0 bases from J, with 11 bases between. CDR3 size: 15 residues. CDR1 is SGHRS, CDR2 YFSETQ, per germline. CDR3 DNA sequence: TGCGCCAGCAGCTTCGGGGATCCAGACCAAGAGACCCAGTACTTC. Its protein product is CASSFGDPDQETQYF.

This clone occurred once. The chain recombines TRBV7-8 with TRBJ2-3, with 8 bases lining up with TRBD1. CDR1 is SGHVS, CDR2 FQNEAQ, per germline. The V segment lost 5 bases and the J segment 0 bases; nucleotides outside the gene matches: 19. CDR3 size: 20 residues. This chain's CDR3 is CASSIPTSKGQGGSTDTQYF. The CDR3 nucleotides are TGTGCCAGCAGCATCCCCACCTCAAAAGGACAGGGCGGTAGCACAGATACGCAGTATTTT.

This CDR3 is CASSLLAGMSTDTQYF. The DNA of the CDR3 is TGCGCCAGCAGCTTGCTAGCGGGGATGAGCACAGATACGCAGTATTTT. The chain is built from TRBV5-1 and TRBJ2-3; 9 bases are a match to TRBD2. In germline, CDR1 is SGHRS, CDR2 YFSETQ. With V trimmed by 1 base and J by 0 bases, 3 bases remained unmatched. CDR3 size: 16 residues.

V gene TRBV20-1 combines with J gene TRBJ1-1, with a possible D match to TRBD1 (6 bases). CDR3 length: 15 residues. From germline, CDR1 is DFQATT and CDR2 SNEGSKA (reference sequence). Between the trimmed V and J ends, which lost 3 bases and 0 bases, there was a span of 14 bases. CDR3 DNA: TGCAGTGCTAGTGGAACAGGGCCTATGAACACTGAAGCTTTCTTT. Translated, it gives CSASGTGPMNTEAFF.

The chain links TRBV19 to TRBJ2-1; 7 nucleotides match TRBD2. This CDR3 is built from 15 residues. CDR1 is LNHDA, CDR2 SQIVND, per germline (reference sequence). J lost 2 bases, V lost 3 bases, and 4 bases had no gene match. The CDR3 nucleotides read TGTGCCAGTAGTATTGGACGGGGGGCCTACAATGAGCAGTTCTTC. Translating gives CASSIGRGAYNEQFF.

The chain employs TRBV5-1 and TRBJ1-1; 7 bases fit TRBD1. With 3 bases clipped from V and 4 bases from J, the junction kept 6 bases outside the gene matches. This CDR3 region has 14 residues. Germline CDR1 SGHRS, CDR2 YFSETQ. CDR3 sequence: CASSSGQTGTEAFF. The DNA for the CDR3 is TGCGCCAGCAGCTCGGGACAGACGGGCACTGAAGCTTTCTTT.

This clone was seen more than once but under ten times. The V call is TRBV11-3, the J call TRBJ1-1; TRBD1 is a possible D gene (5 bases). CDR1 SGHNT and CDR2 YENEEA come from the germline V gene. V was cut by 0 bases and J by 7 bases, with 18 bases left in between. The length of the CDR3 is 16 residues. CDR3 region: CASSLDGRDGSDEAFF. The CDR3 DNA reads as TGTGCCAGCAGCTTAGATGGCAGGGACGGGAGCGATGAAGCTTTCTTT.

The gene calls are TRBV28 and TRBJ1-5, with a tentative D call TRBD1 (6 bases). The CDR3 is 18 amino acids. V gave up 1 base and J gave up 0 bases, with 16 bases separating them. The V gene's germline CDR1 is MDHEN and CDR2 SYDVKM. The CDR3 region has the DNA TGTGCCAGCAGTTTATATTCGGGACACTCATATAGCAATCAGCCCCAGCATTTT. Its translation is CASSLYSGHSYSNQPQHF. Variable domain in full (rest from reference TRBV28 and TRBJ1-5): DVKVTQSSRYLVKRTGEKVFLECVQDMDHENMFWYRQDPGLGLRLIYFSYDVKMKEKGDIPEGYSVSREKKERFSLILESASTNQTSMYLCASSLYSGHSYSNQPQHFGDGTRLSIL.

This clone has just one count. This chain uses TRBV10-2 with TRBJ2-2; weak D call: TRBD1 (6 bases). Germline CDR1 WSHSY, CDR2 SAAADI. The CDR3 length is 15 residues. V lost 5 bases and J 6 bases, leaving 16 bases between the germline ends. The CDR3 nucleotides are TGCGCCAGCAGTTTAGACAGGAATAACGCCGGGGAGCTGTTTTTT. Protein: CASSLDRNNAGELFF.

The sample holds one count of this clone. The gene calls are TRBV28 and TRBJ1-2; 7 bases fit TRBD1. J gave up 7 bases and V 4 bases, and 12 bases lay outside the gene matches. The CDR3 runs 15 residues. Looked up from germline, CDR1 is MDHEN and CDR2 is SYDVKM. DNA for the CDR3: TGTGCCAGCAGTTCCCGAAACCGACAGGGAGGTGGCTACACCTTC. This translates into CASSSRNRQGGGYTF.

The gene calls are TRBV5-1 and TRBJ2-5; 8 nucleotides match TRBD1. CDR1 is SGHRS, CDR2 YFSETQ, per germline. This CDR3 is 14 amino acids long. With V trimmed by 0 bases and J by 4 bases, 2 bases remained unmatched. The CDR3 sequence: CASSLGTGTETQYF. The CDR3 region has the DNA TGCGCCAGCAGCTTGGGGACAGGGACAGAGACCCAGTACTTC.

This clone showed up just once. The chain links TRBV5-1 to TRBJ2-5; 8 bases agree with TRBD1. This CDR3 is 15 amino acids long. V trimming: 4 bases; J trimming: 4 bases; junction bases outside the gene matches: 9. Germline V gives CDR1 SGHRS, CDR2 YFSETQ. CDR3 DNA sequence: TGCGCCAGCAGCGGGACAGGCGGGGTGGGAGAGACCCAGTACTTC. Translated, it gives CASSGTGGVGETQYF.

V gene TRBV2 combines with J gene TRBJ1-1; no firm D call. Germline values: CDR1 SNHLY, CDR2 FYNNEI. The CDR3 is 13 amino acids. Trimming stripped 5 bases from V and 1 base from J, with 8 bases between. This CDR3 reads CASSWWTNTEAFF. In DNA, the CDR3 is TGTGCCAGCAGTTGGTGGACGAACACTGAAGCTTTCTTT.

Of note for this clone: A junction end diverges from the germline sequence, so it may reflect a read error. V gene TRBV2 combines with J gene TRBJ2-5, with 9 bases lining up with TRBD2. This CDR3 is built from 13 residues. Germline CDR1 reads SNHLY; CDR2 reads FYNNEI. The CDR3, as DNA: TGTGCCAGCAGTGAAGCGGGGCGGGAGGGCCCGAACTTC. Its protein product is CASSEAGREGPNF. Full variable domain (rest looked up from reference TRBV2 and TRBJ2-5): EPEVTQTPSHQVTQMGQEVILRCVPISNHLYFYWYRQILGQKVEFLVSFYNNEISEKSEIFDDQFSVERPDGSNFTLKIRSTKLEDSAMYFCASSEAGREGPNFGPGTRLLVL.

V is TRBV24-1 and J is TRBJ1-3; a possible D gene is TRBD1 (6 bases). CDR1 is KGHDR and CDR2 is SFDVKD in the germline V gene. CDR3 length equals 15 residues. Trimming shortened V by 2 bases and J by 4 bases, and 11 bases separated the two germline ends. The CDR3 loop reads CATSDSRGFGNTIYF. CDR3 in DNA: TGTGCCACCAGTGATTCCAGGGGTTTCGGAAACACCATATATTTT.

V is TRBV28 and J is TRBJ1-2; D gene ambiguous. Germline V gene lookup returns CDR1 MDHEN and CDR2 SYDVKM. This CDR3 has 16 residues. Trimming took off 3 bases at V and 7 bases at J, with 21 bases between the two ends. CDR3 sequence: CASSFRGSRALSGYTF. DNA for the CDR3: TGTGCCAGCAGTTTCCGTGGATCGAGGGCTTTGTCTGGCTACACCTTC.

This chain joins TRBV11-2 and TRBJ2-1, with 11 bases matching TRBD2. The germline CDR1 and CDR2 sequences are SGHAT and FQNNGV. The CDR3 runs 15 residues. Trimming cost V 5 bases and J 6 bases; bases outside gene matches: 6. This CDR3 reads CASSPGLAGGNEQFF. The CDR3 coding sequence is TGTGCCAGCAGCCCTGGGCTAGCGGGAGGCAATGAGCAGTTCTTC.

This clone came up once. The chain has TRBV9 and TRBJ1-5, with D maybe TRBD1 (5 bases). Germline V CDR1 and CDR2: SGDLS, YYNGEE. V was shortened by 4 bases and J by 1 base, with 24 bases between the two germline ends. The CDR3 is 19 amino acids. CDR3 coding DNA: TGTGCCAGCAGCCCCGGGGGAGGGTCAGGTCGTCGGAGCAATCAGCCCCAGCATTTT. This codes for CASSPGGGSGRRSNQPQHF.

The chain couples TRBV3-1 (or the pseudogene TRBV3-2) to TRBJ2-1, with 8 bases that match TRBD1. V was clipped by 1 base and J by 6 bases; unmatched bases: 5. Germline V lookup: CDR1 LGHDT, CDR2 YNNKEL (reference sequence). The CDR3 extends over 15 amino acids. CDR3 sequence reads: CASSQGLDRGNEQFF. The CDR3 DNA reads TGTGCCAGCAGCCAAGGACTAGACAGGGGCAATGAGCAGTTCTTC.

The chain carries TRBV14 and TRBJ1-6; D not certain. V shed 1 base and J shed 3 bases, with 7 bases lying between them. CDR3 size: 15 residues. The germline gives CDR1 SGHDN, CDR2 FVKESK. The CDR3 loop reads CASSQGLNYNSPLHF. The CDR3 DNA reads as TGTGCCAGCAGCCAAGGACTTAACTATAATTCACCCCTCCACTTT.

The V call is TRBV4-2, the J call TRBJ2-2; TRBD1 aligns across 9 bases. Germline assignment: CDR1 LGHNA and CDR2 YNFKEQ. CDR3 length: 16 amino acids. The junction had 3 bases not matched to a gene; V was cut back by 3 bases and J by 1 base. The CDR3 region is CASSHLGQGNTGELFF. The DNA of the CDR3 is TGTGCCAGCAGCCATCTGGGACAGGGGAACACCGGGGAGCTGTTTTTT.

J is TRBJ2-7 and V is TRBV10-3; D is possibly TRBD2 (5 bases). The CDR3 consists of 12 residues. Germline V gene sequence: CDR1 ENHRY, CDR2 SYGVKD. With 10 bases removed from V and 3 bases from J, the gap between germline ends came to 13 bases. The CDR3 DNA is TGTGCCACTAGCCCGGCAGGCTACGAGCAGTACTTC. It translates to CATSPAGYEQYF.

The chain uses TRBV5-5 and TRBJ2-7; 8 positions agree with TRBD2. Germline CDR1 is SGHKS and CDR2 is YYEKEE (reference sequence). The CDR3 has 15 residues. The V gene end was trimmed by 0 bases and the J gene end by 4 bases; junction bases not matched to a gene: 6. CDR3 nucleotides: TGTGCCAGCAGCTTGGCAAGCGGGAGTACGTACGAGCAGTACTTC. The encoded protein is CASSLASGSTYEQYF.